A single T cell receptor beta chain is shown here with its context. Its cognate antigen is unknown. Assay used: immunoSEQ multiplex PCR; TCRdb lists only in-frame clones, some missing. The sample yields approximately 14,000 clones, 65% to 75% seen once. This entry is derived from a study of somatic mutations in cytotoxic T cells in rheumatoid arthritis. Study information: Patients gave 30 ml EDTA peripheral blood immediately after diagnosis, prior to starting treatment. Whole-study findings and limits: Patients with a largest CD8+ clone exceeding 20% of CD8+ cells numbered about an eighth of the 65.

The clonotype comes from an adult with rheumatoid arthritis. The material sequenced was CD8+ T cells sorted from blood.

The CDR3 region has the DNA TGTGCCAGCAGCCAAGTTGGACAGGGCGCTGAAGCTTTCTTT. Its protein product is CASSQVGQGAEAFF. The chain has TRBV4-2 and TRBJ1-1; 8 bases are shared with TRBD1. Trimming cost V 1 base and J 6 bases; bases outside gene matches: 4. The CDR3 extends over 14 amino acids. The germline gives CDR1 LGHNA, CDR2 YNFKEQ.